This T cell receptor beta chain was obtained from a study of control samples from healthy donors and cancer patients (dated by TCRdb to about 2020). V sheds 7 bases and J sheds 6 bases, leaving 15 bases between their ends. The CDR3 spans 13 residues, from the cysteine through the phenylalanine. The CDR3 DNA has 39 bases and is translated from base 1. Via the germline V gene, CDR1 is ENHRY and CDR2 SYGVKD. The method behind the library was the immunoSEQ multiplex PCR assay. TCRdb retrieved this table from immuneACCESS and kept in-frame rearrangements only. Not all clones are present; in checked studies, unresolved V genes account for under half, and no reason is known for the remainder. The sample table shows fewer than 200,000 clones, and roughly nine tenths are seen once. The ten largest make up approximately 1.4% of the sample. Regarding this clone: Its target antigen remains unknown. One base away there is no much larger clone; base qualities are not given.

Sequenced input: blood. The sequence was collected from a man aged 25 to 40 in good health. Here the chain combines TRBV10-3 and TRBJ1-1; too little of a D gene remains to name it. The nucleotide sequence reads as follows: TGTGCCATCATGATCTCCGTGGATGCTGAAGCTTTCTTT. Its product reads: CAIMISVDAEAFF.